A single sample is the source of the 22 T cell receptor beta chains below, sequenced in a study of blood T cell repertoires in COVID-19. Here immunoSEQ multiplex PCR was the method, and the copy in TCRdb shows in-frame clones only, minus some. The sample lists 210,000 or so clones; around nine tenths were seen once. Sequencing input: peripheral blood. Source of these receptors: a woman under 30 who had recovered from COVID-19.

The chain has TRBV7-3 and TRBJ2-1; 9 bases line up with TRBD2. V gave up 3 bases and J gave up 6 bases; unmatched junction bases: 12. Per the germline V gene, CDR1 is SGHTA and CDR2 is FQGTGA. The CDR3 runs to 17 residues. Here the CDR3 DNA reads TGTGCCAGCAGCTTCGGCTCGGGACTAGCATTAAGCAATGAGCAGTTCTTC. As protein: CASSFGSGLALSNEQFF.

This chain links TRBV5-4 with TRBJ2-7; D may be TRBD1 (5 bases). Trimming stripped 6 bases from V and 4 bases from J, with 17 bases between. Germline values: CDR1 SGHNT, CDR2 YYREEE (reference sequence). This CDR3 region has 14 residues. CDR3 residues: CASTNPETAYEQYF. CDR3 sequence (DNA): TGTGCCAGCACCAACCCCGAGACAGCATACGAGCAGTACTTC.

The V and J genes are TRBV5-1 and TRBJ2-7, with TRBD2 identical over 9 bases. The CDR3 is made up of 16 amino acids. The germline CDR1 and CDR2 sequences are SGHRS and YFSETQ. With 0 bases clipped from V and 0 bases from J, the junction kept 4 bases outside the gene matches. CDR3: CASSLGLAGYSYEQYF. DNA for the CDR3: TGCGCCAGCAGCTTGGGCCTAGCGGGATACTCCTACGAGCAGTACTTC.

The chain couples TRBV10-1 to TRBJ1-2; TRBD1 might be the D (6 bases). CDR3 size: 13 residues. With 6 bases removed from V and 0 bases from J, the gap between germline ends came to 8 bases. Germline V CDR1 and CDR2: WNHNN, SYGVQD (reference sequence). In nucleotides, the CDR3 is TGCGCCAGCAGCCGGGACACTAACTATGGCTACACCTTC. It encodes CASSRDTNYGYTF.

The chain couples TRBV29-1 to TRBJ2-7, with 8 bases aligning to TRBD1. The CDR3 loop spans 13 amino acids. With V trimmed by 3 bases and J by 5 bases, 6 bases remained unmatched. Germline CDR1 and CDR2: SQVTM and ANQGSEA. The CDR3 loop reads CSVDRPGGDEQYF. CDR3 nucleotides: TGCAGCGTTGATCGGCCAGGGGGCGACGAGCAGTACTTC.

The chain employs TRBV19 and TRBJ2-1; D unclear. In germline, CDR1 is LNHDA, CDR2 SQIVND (reference sequence). The V gene lost 3 bases and the J gene lost 0 bases, with 6 bases spanning the gap. This CDR3 comprises 14 residues. The CDR3, as DNA: TGTGCCAGTAGTATTGAGGCCTCCTACAATGAGCAGTTCTTC. It encodes CASSIEASYNEQFF. The complete variable domain, with remaining parts taken from reference TRBV19 and TRBJ2-1, reads DGGITQSPKYLFRKEGQNVTLSCEQNLNHDAMYWYRQDPGQGLRLIYYSQIVNDFQKGDIAEGYSVSREKKESFPLTVTSAQKNPTAFYLCASSIEASYNEQFFGPGTRLTVL.

The rearrangement joins TRBV9 to TRBJ2-5; D is possibly TRBD1 (5 bases). V was trimmed by 0 bases and J by 0 bases, leaving 12 bases between them. Germline-derived CDR1 and CDR2 are SGDLS and YYNGEE. The CDR3 length is 16 residues. This CDR3 is CASSVGTQGYQETQYF. DNA for the CDR3: TGTGCCAGCAGCGTAGGGACACAAGGGTACCAAGAGACCCAGTACTTC.

The V call is TRBV27, the J call TRBJ2-1, with 14 bases lining up with TRBD2. Trimming removed 1 base from V and 6 bases from J; junction bases left unmatched: 2. The CDR3 covers 16 residues. Looked up from germline, CDR1 is MNHEY and CDR2 is SMNVEV (reference sequence). The CDR3 DNA is TGTGCCAGCAGTTTATGGGGACTAGCGGGAGTCAATGAGCAGTTCTTC. Protein: CASSLWGLAGVNEQFF.

V is TRBV6-1 and J is TRBJ2-5; 8 bases map to TRBD2. CDR3 length equals 13 residues. Germline lookup yields CDR1 MNHNS and CDR2 SASEGT. Losses at the gene ends were 8 bases for V and 4 bases for J; bases not matched to a gene: 6. The CDR3 DNA follows: TGTGCCAGCGGAGCGGGAGAGACAGAGACCCAGTACTTC. Its protein is CASGAGETETQYF.

This clone has only one observation. V gene TRBV13 combines with J gene TRBJ2-7; 8 bases agree with TRBD2. V trimming: 5 bases; J trimming: 5 bases; junction bases outside the gene matches: 11. Germline CDR1 PRHDT, CDR2 FYEKMQ (reference sequence). The CDR3 loop spans 15 amino acids. The CDR3 loop is CASSPGGSGSHEQYF. In DNA, the CDR3 is TGTGCCAGCAGCCCCGGGGGAAGCGGGAGTCACGAGCAGTACTTC.

V gene TRBV11-1 combines with J gene TRBJ1-2, with a weak D call TRBD1 (5 bases). Germline V CDR1 and CDR2: SGHAT, FQDESV (reference sequence). The CDR3 runs to 15 residues. V dropped 3 bases and J dropped 8 bases, with 19 bases sitting between them. This CDR3 is CASSFGNQQPGGYTF. DNA of the CDR3: TGTGCCAGCAGCTTCGGCAACCAACAACCAGGGGGCTACACCTTC.

The chain combines TRBV4-1 with TRBJ2-3, with D maybe TRBD1 (5 bases). This CDR3 is 18 amino acids long. The V gene's germline CDR1 is MGHRA and CDR2 YSYEKL. Trimming left V 0 bases short and J 2 bases short, with 18 bases between. CDR3 coding DNA: TGCGCCAGCAGCCAAGATCGGGTCAAGGGGTCACACACAGATACGCAGTATTTT. Amino acid sequence: CASSQDRVKGSHTDTQYF.

V is TRBV4-2 and J is TRBJ1-5; possibly TRBD1 for D (5 bases). CDR1 is LGHNA and CDR2 is YNFKEQ in the germline V gene. V lost 6 bases and J lost 0, with 18 bases in between. CDR3 size: 17 residues. CDR3: CASREEYQGYSNQPQHF. The CDR3 region has the DNA TGTGCCAGCAGGGAAGAGTATCAGGGTTATAGCAATCAGCCCCAGCATTTT.

The chain has TRBV21-1 and TRBJ2-2; the table calls TRBD1, which could not be checked here. TRBV21-1 is a documented pseudogene. CDR3 length: 14 residues. The DNA of the CDR3 is TGTGCCAGCAGCAAGGGGACAGGGTGGGGGGAGCTGTTTTTT. Translation: CASSKGTGWGELFF.

V usage is TRBV19 and J usage is TRBJ1-1; perhaps TRBD1 as D (6 bases). The length of the CDR3 is 13 residues. V gave up 2 bases and J gave up 7 bases, with 11 bases separating them. Per the germline V gene, CDR1 is LNHDA and CDR2 is SQIVND (reference sequence). The CDR3 protein is CASSILTGLEAFF. As DNA, the CDR3 is TGTGCCAGTAGTATACTGACAGGTCTTGAAGCTTTCTTT.

This chain links TRBV4-1 with TRBJ2-1; 10 bases align to TRBD2. Germline CDR1 is MGHRA and CDR2 is YSYEKL. The trim removed 0 bases at V and 8 bases at J, leaving 13 bases unmatched. CDR3 length equals 18 residues. The CDR3 region is CASSQDNRLAGDNHEQFF. As DNA, the CDR3 is TGCGCCAGCAGCCAAGATAATCGCCTAGCGGGAGATAACCATGAGCAGTTCTTC.

The gene calls are TRBV7-2 and TRBJ2-2; D possibly corresponds to TRBD1 (5 bases). The CDR3 is 14 amino acids. From germline, CDR1 is SGHTA and CDR2 FQGNSA. The ends were cut back, 4 bases at V and 7 bases at J, with 13 bases in the middle. The CDR3, as DNA: TGTGCCAGCAGCTCCGCAGGGAATATCGGGGAGCTGTTTTTT. Translation: CASSSAGNIGELFF.

The rearrangement joins TRBV7-2 to TRBJ2-7; D is unclear. The germline gives CDR1 SGHTA, CDR2 FQGNSA. V was cut by 3 bases and J by 2 bases, with 2 bases left in between. The CDR3 has 11 amino acids. This chain's CDR3 is CASSFTYEQYF. Here the CDR3 DNA reads TGTGCCAGCAGCTTTACCTACGAGCAGTACTTC.

The chain couples TRBV5-1 to TRBJ2-1, with TRBD2 matching 11 bases. Losses at the gene ends were 0 bases for V and 7 bases for J; bases not matched to a gene: 12. The CDR3 totals 18 residues. Germline values: CDR1 SGHRS, CDR2 YFSETQ. In DNA, the CDR3 is TGCGCCAGCAGCTTGGAGCTAGCGGGAGGAGTCAAGAGGAATGAGCAGTTCTTC. This translates into CASSLELAGGVKRNEQFF. Based on the CDR3 plus reference TRBV5-1 and TRBJ2-1, the full variable domain is KAGVTQTPRYLIKTRGQQVTLSCSPISGHRSVSWYQQTPGQGLQFLFEYFSETQRNKGNFPGRFSGRQFSNSRSEMNVSTLELGDSALYLCASSLELAGGVKRNEQFFGPGTRLTVL.

V is TRBV14 and J is TRBJ2-7, with 9 nucleotides matching TRBD2. Germline lookup yields CDR1 SGHDN and CDR2 FVKESK. The V and J ends lost 5 bases and 2 bases, in that order; junction bases with no gene match: 4. CDR3 length: 14 residues. This CDR3 reads CASSWTSATYEQYF. Here the CDR3 DNA reads TGTGCCAGCAGCTGGACTAGCGCTACCTACGAGCAGTACTTC.

The rearrangement joins TRBV6-5 to TRBJ2-1, with 12 bases matching TRBD2. Germline lookup yields CDR1 MNHEY and CDR2 SVGAGI. The CDR3 has 14 residues. V dropped 8 bases and J dropped 8; count of bases not matched to a gene: 7. This chain's CDR3 is CASGRTSGIYEQFF. The CDR3 nucleotides are TGTGCCAGCGGCCGGACTAGCGGGATTTATGAGCAGTTCTTC.

This clone was counted once. The V and J genes are TRBV5-5 and TRBJ2-7, with D possibly being TRBD2 (6 bases). The germline V gene encodes CDR1 SGHKS and CDR2 YYEKEE (reference sequence). Trimming took 0 bases from V and 3 from J, leaving 13 bases between them. The CDR3 extends over 15 amino acids. In nucleotides, the CDR3 is TGTGCCAGCAGCTTGGCCCCGACTAGTCTCTACGAGCAGTACTTC. Translated: CASSLAPTSLYEQYF.